Presented here are 3 T cell receptor beta chains from one specimen sequenced in a study of blood T cell repertoires in COVID-19. The data were produced by immunoSEQ multiplex PCR, yet TCRdb's version contains in-frame clones alone and is incomplete. The repertoire holds 350,000 to 550,000 clones, with roughly nine tenths as singletons. Sequencing was done on a sample of PBMCs or T cells enriched from blood (not recorded which). These receptors came from a man aged 25 to 40 who had recovered from COVID-19.

In nucleotides, the CDR3 is TGTGCCAGCTCTCAATCGAACGGGGATTGGGCTGGCGGCTACACCTTC. This gives the protein CASSQSNGDWAGGYTF. The V and J genes are TRBV18 and TRBJ1-2; D is unresolved. Germline CDR1 and CDR2: KGHSH and LQKENI. Trimming pared 6 bases from V and 8 bases from J, leaving 25 bases between. This CDR3 has 16 residues. Supplemented by reference TRBV18 and TRBJ1-2, the full variable domain reads NAGVMQNPRHLVRRRGQEARLRCSPMKGHSHVYWYRQLPEEGLKFMVYLQKENIIDESGMPKERFSAEFPKEGPSILRIQQVVRGDSAAYFCASSQSNGDWAGGYTFGSGTRLTVV.

A remark on this clone: Other DNA variants within this sample encode the same CDR3. The V and J genes are TRBV2 and TRBJ1-4, with TRBD1 matching 8 bases. V shed 6 bases, J shed 3 bases, and the junction held 6 bases outside the gene matches. This CDR3 comprises 15 residues. Germline CDR1 is SNHLY and CDR2 is FYNNEI. DNA of the CDR3: TGTGCCAGCAGCCAGCAGGGGGCGGCTAATGAAAAACTGTTTTTT. It encodes CASSQQGAANEKLFF.

This clone was seen a single time. CDR3 region: CASSQFSGGEDEKLFF. In DNA, the CDR3 is TGTGCCAGCAGCCAATTTAGCGGGGGAGAAGATGAAAAACTGTTTTTT. The rearrangement uses TRBV3-1 (or the pseudogene TRBV3-2) and TRBJ1-4, with D tentatively TRBD1 (5 bases). CDR3 size: 16 residues. The germline V gene encodes CDR1 LGHDT and CDR2 YNNKEL (reference sequence). Trimming took 2 bases from V and 6 from J, leaving 16 bases between them.